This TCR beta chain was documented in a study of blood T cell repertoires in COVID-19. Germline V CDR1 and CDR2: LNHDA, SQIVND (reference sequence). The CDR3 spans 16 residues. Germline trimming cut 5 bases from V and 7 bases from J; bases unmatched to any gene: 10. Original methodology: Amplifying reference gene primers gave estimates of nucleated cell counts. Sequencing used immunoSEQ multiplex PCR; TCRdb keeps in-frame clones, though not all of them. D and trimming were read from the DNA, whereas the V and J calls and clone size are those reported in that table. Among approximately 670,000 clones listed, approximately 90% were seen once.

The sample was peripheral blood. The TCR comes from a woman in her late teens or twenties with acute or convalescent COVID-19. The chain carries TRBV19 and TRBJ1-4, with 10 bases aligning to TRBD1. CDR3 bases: TGTGCCAGTAGTCATATCGGGGGACAGGGGTCTGAAAAACTGTTTTTT. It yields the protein CASSHIGGQGSEKLFF.